Presented here are 9 T cell receptor beta chains from one specimen sequenced in a study (dated by TCRdb to between 2014 and 2017). Tregs were isolated as CD4+CD25+CD127-/low cells. Library preparation employed 5' RACE. The reads were generated on an Illumina MiSeq. The public reads were reprocessed in TCRdb via fastp at Q25 and MiXCR, keeping in-frame beta chains. Here each entry gathers all rows of one CDR3 protein and keeps the most common genes and DNA. In this sample the table shows more than 55,000 distinct CDR3 sequences, roughly 20% of which occur a single time. Of the sample, about 2.9% falls within the top ten clones. Material: tumor-infiltrating Tregs sorted from the breast tumor. These receptors were collected from a female donor with breast cancer.

About this clonotype: Being one base from a much bigger clone, this may be a read error. This chain uses TRBV4-1 with TRBJ2-6; possibly TRBD1 for D (7 bases). The germline V and J ends were trimmed by 7 bases and 2 bases, with 12 bases remaining between them. Germline V gene data show CDR1 as MGHRA and CDR2 as YSYEKL. The CDR3 is 15 residues long. The CDR3 sequence: CASNGGGAGANVLTF. CDR3 DNA sequence: TGCGCCAGCAACGGAGGGGGCGCTGGGGCCAACGTCCTGACTTTC.

The V and J genes are TRBV20-1 and TRBJ2-4; D remains unclear. The V end lost 0 bases, the J end lost 0 bases, and 3 bases lay between the germline ends. Germline CDR1 is DFQATT and CDR2 is SNEGSKA (reference sequence). This CDR3 is built from 13 residues. CDR3: CSARDEAKNIQYF. The DNA for the CDR3 is TGCAGTGCTAGAGACGAAGCCAAAAACATTCAGTACTTC.

This clonotype appeared many times. The V gene is TRBV5-1, the J gene TRBJ1-2, with TRBD1 matching over 7 bases. This CDR3 region has 17 residues. Per germline, CDR1 SGHRS and CDR2 YFSETQ. The junction had 13 bases not matched to a gene; V was cut back by 4 bases and J by 1 base. The CDR3 region is CASSPGQRGGINYGYTF. In DNA form, the CDR3 reads TGCGCCAGCAGCCCGGGACAGCGGGGTGGAATTAACTATGGCTACACCTTC. Together with reference TRBV5-1 and TRBJ1-2, the CDR3 gives the full variable domain: KAGVTQTPRYLIKTRGQQVTLSCSPISGHRSVSWYQQTPGQGLQFLFEYFSETQRNKGNFPGRFSGRQFSNSRSEMNVSTLELGDSALYLCASSPGQRGGINYGYTFGSGTRLTVV.

J is TRBJ1-4 and V is TRBV6-6; D is possibly TRBD1 (6 bases). CDR3 length equals 16 residues. In germline, CDR1 is MNHNY, CDR2 SVGAGI (reference sequence). The V gene lost 6 bases and the J gene lost 7 bases, with 21 bases spanning the gap. In DNA form, the CDR3 reads TGTGCCAGCAGCCTCGGACAGCTTAGGATCGGTGAAAAACTGTTTTTT. Protein sequence: CASSLGQLRIGEKLFF.

In its sample, this clonotype was seen many times. V usage is TRBV20-1 and J usage is TRBJ2-5, with TRBD1 as a possible D gene (5 bases). This CDR3 is 11 amino acids long. Looked up from germline, CDR1 is DFQATT and CDR2 is SNEGSKA (reference sequence). The CDR3 region is CRGSQGETQYF. The CDR3 coding sequence is TGCAGGGGTAGTCAGGGAGAGACCCAGTACTTC.

The rearrangement uses TRBV2 and TRBJ2-7, with a tentative D call TRBD1 (5 bases). The CDR3 extends over 15 amino acids. V lost 2 bases, J lost 2 bases, and 13 bases lay in between. In germline, CDR1 is SNHLY, CDR2 FYNNEI. CDR3 sequence: CASSERGRDPYEQYF. CDR3 in DNA: TGTGCCAGCAGTGAACGAGGCAGGGATCCCTACGAGCAGTACTTC.

CDR3 region: CATSRPGAGTGELFF. DNA for the CDR3: TGTGCCACCAGCAGACCAGGGGCGGGCACCGGGGAGCTGTTTTTT. The genes are TRBV15 and TRBJ2-2; a possible D gene is TRBD1 (6 bases). This CDR3 is built from 15 residues. Trimming took 2 bases from V and 4 from J, leaving 11 bases between them. The germline V gene has CDR1 LNHNV and CDR2 YYDKDF (reference sequence). Together with reference TRBV15 and TRBJ2-2, the CDR3 gives the full variable domain: DAMVIQNPRYQVTQFGKPVTLSCSQTLNHNVMYWYQQKSSQAPKLLFHYYDKDFNNEADTPDNFQSRRPNTSFCFLDIRSPGLGDTAMYLCATSRPGAGTGELFFGEGSRLTVL.

V gene TRBV7-9 combines with J gene TRBJ2-7; 11 bases align to TRBD1. CDR3 length: 16 residues. Germline V CDR1 and CDR2: SEHNR, FQNEAQ (reference sequence). V lost 5 bases, J lost 3 bases, and 9 bases stayed unmatched. The CDR3 region has the DNA TGTGCCAGCAGCACTCTCCCGGGACAGGGGGGCTACGAGCAGTACTTC. It is translated as CASSTLPGQGGYEQYF.

In this sample, this clonotype turned up a few times. The genes are TRBV29-1 and TRBJ2-6; D possibly corresponds to TRBD1 (5 bases). The CDR3 has 14 amino acids. Per the germline V gene, CDR1 is SQVTM and CDR2 is ANQGSEA. The V end was cut by 6 bases, the J end by 0 bases, with 9 bases between. DNA for the CDR3: TGCAGCGTGGGGCTGAGCTCTGGGGCCAACGTCCTGACTTTC. Amino acid sequence: CSVGLSSGANVLTF.